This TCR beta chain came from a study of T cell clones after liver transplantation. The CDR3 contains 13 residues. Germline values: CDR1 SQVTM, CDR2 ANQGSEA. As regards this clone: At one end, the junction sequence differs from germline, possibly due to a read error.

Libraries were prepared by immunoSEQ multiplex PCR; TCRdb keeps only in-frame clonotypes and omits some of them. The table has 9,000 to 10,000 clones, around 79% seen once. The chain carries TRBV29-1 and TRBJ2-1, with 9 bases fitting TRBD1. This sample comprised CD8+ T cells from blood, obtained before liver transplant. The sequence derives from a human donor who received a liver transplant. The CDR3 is CSAEPGQGNEQFF. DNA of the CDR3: TGCAGCGCTGAACCGGGACAGGGAAATGAGCAGTTCTTC.